These 20 T cell receptor beta chains originate from one sample sequenced in a study of T cell repertoires in cytomegalovirus infection. TCRdb independently ran MiXCR on the reads; one entry per CDR3 protein. Seen here are roughly 500,000 distinct CDR3 sequences, about two fifths observed once, and the top ten hold around 45%. These TCRs' antigens remain unknown. This material consisted of cultured PBMCs, taken from culture after CMV antigen stimulation. These TCRs come from a human donor in good health (CMV status not recorded). Some clones in this sample may be carry-over from other donors' samples.

This clonotype was observed a single time. The chain employs TRBV20-1 and TRBJ2-1, with D unresolved. The germline V and J ends were trimmed by 1 base and 7 bases, with 26 bases remaining between them. CDR1 is DFQATT, CDR2 SNEGSKA, per germline (reference sequence). This CDR3 is built from 18 residues. The CDR3 nucleotides read TGCAGTGCTAGAGCCTACTTTGGGTTAGCAGGCACGAAGAATGAGCAGTTCTTC. It encodes CSARAYFGLAGTKNEQFF.

This chain uses TRBV28 with TRBJ1-2; D is unresolved. The CDR3 sequence is 14 residues long. Germline V CDR1 and CDR2: MDHEN, SYDVKM. Trimming took off 6 bases at V and 2 bases at J, with 13 bases between the two ends. CDR3 sequence (DNA): TGTGCCAGCAGCTTTGGGGTTTTGAACTATGGCTACACCTTC. This translates into CASSFGVLNYGYTF.

The chain is built from TRBV6-1 and TRBJ2-7, with D perhaps TRBD2 (6 bases). Trimming left V 5 bases short and J 4 bases short, with 15 bases between. The length of the CDR3 is 14 residues. Germline values: CDR1 MNHNS, CDR2 SASEGT. The CDR3 reads CASSYSGTLYEQYF. The CDR3 DNA is TGTGCCAGCAGTTATAGTGGGACTTTGTACGAGCAGTACTTC.

V usage is TRBV7-2 and J usage is TRBJ2-7; 10 nucleotides agree with TRBD2. Germline CDR1 reads SGHTA; CDR2 reads FQGNSA. V dropped 4 bases and J dropped 6; count of bases not matched to a gene: 6. This CDR3 has 14 residues. The CDR3 sequence is CASSWGLARAEQYF. CDR3 nucleotides: TGTGCCAGCAGCTGGGGACTAGCGAGGGCCGAGCAGTACTTC.

The chain recombines TRBV18 with TRBJ1-2, with 7 bases lining up with TRBD1. The germline V gene encodes CDR1 KGHSH and CDR2 LQKENI. V was clipped by 3 bases and J by 0 bases; unmatched bases: 13. The CDR3 contains 18 residues. CDR3 bases: TGTGCCAGCTCACCGAGACAGGGAAAAGTTGGGCCTAACTATGGCTACACCTTC. Translated: CASSPRQGKVGPNYGYTF.

V usage is TRBV7-9 and J usage is TRBJ1-1; no reliable D call. The V end lost 7 bases, the J end lost 0 bases, and 15 bases lay between the germline ends. The CDR3 runs 15 residues. Germline CDR1 is SEHNR and CDR2 is FQNEAQ (reference sequence). Written as DNA, the CDR3 is TGTGCCAGCACACTGCTGGAGCGGATGAACACTGAAGCTTTCTTT. Protein: CASTLLERMNTEAFF.

V is TRBV6-2 or TRBV6-3 and J is TRBJ1-1, with D unresolved. V was cut by 5 bases and J by 4 bases, with 8 bases left in between. Germline lookup yields CDR1 MNHEY and CDR2 SVGEGT. CDR3 length equals 12 residues. CDR3 nucleotide sequence: TGTGCCAGCAGTGAATTACGCACTGAAGCTTTCTTT. It translates to CASSELRTEAFF.

This clonotype was seen a handful of times. The chain combines TRBV6-1 with TRBJ1-5, with D unresolved. The V gene lost 2 bases and the J gene lost 4 bases, with 12 bases spanning the gap. This CDR3 region has 15 residues. Germline CDR1 reads MNHNS; CDR2 reads SASEGT. CDR3 DNA sequence: TGTGCCAGCAGTGAATCCCTGGGAGATAATCAGCCCCAGCATTTT. The encoded protein is CASSESLGDNQPQHF.

The rearrangement links TRBV7-7 to TRBJ2-2; D is unclear. Trimming took 11 bases from V and 0 from J, leaving 13 bases between them. This CDR3 has 14 residues. Germline V gene sequence: CDR1 SSHAT, CDR2 FNYEAQ (reference sequence). CDR3 loop: CAGPGRTNTGELFF. For the CDR3, the DNA is TGTGCCGGACCGGGTCGAACGAACACCGGGGAGCTGTTTTTT.

There are a few counts of this clonotype. V usage is TRBV7-9 and J usage is TRBJ2-1; D is possibly TRBD1 or TRBD2 (5 bases each). V lost 4 bases, J lost 3 bases, and 10 bases lay in between. The germline V gene has CDR1 SEHNR and CDR2 FQNEAQ (reference sequence). The CDR3 is 14 residues long. The chain's CDR3 is CASSSGTFYNEQFF. The CDR3 nucleotides read TGTGCCAGCAGCTCGGGGACCTTCTACAATGAGCAGTTCTTC.

The J gene is TRBJ2-2, the V gene TRBV15, with 7 bases matching TRBD1. The germline gives CDR1 LNHNV, CDR2 YYDKDF (reference sequence). Germline trimming cut 0 bases from V and 3 bases from J; bases unmatched to any gene: 10. This CDR3 has 18 amino acids. CDR3 protein: CATSRERLDRAYTGELFF. CDR3 in DNA: TGTGCCACCAGCAGAGAGCGCCTTGACAGGGCTTACACCGGGGAGCTGTTTTTT.

This clonotype was detected a few times. The V call is TRBV5-1, the J call TRBJ2-3; D is uncertain. V lost 2 bases and J 2 bases, leaving 9 bases between the germline ends. The CDR3 totals 14 residues. CDR1 and CDR2 (germline): SGHRS, YFSETQ. CDR3 sequence: CASSFSDPTDTQYF. CDR3 nucleotide sequence: TGCGCCAGCAGCTTTTCCGACCCCACAGATACGCAGTATTTT.

The rearrangement uses TRBV7-2 and TRBJ2-1, with D maybe TRBD2 (5 bases). The CDR3 is 15 amino acids. V lost 4 bases, J lost 2 bases, and 12 bases lay in between. Germline CDR1 reads SGHTA; CDR2 reads FQGNSA. The CDR3 coding sequence is TGTGCCAGCAGCTCTCGGGGTGTTACCTACAATGAGCAGTTCTTC. It specifies CASSSRGVTYNEQFF.

This chain uses TRBV7-6 with TRBJ2-3; D remains unclear. Germline values: CDR1 SGHVS, CDR2 FNYEAQ. This CDR3 spans 12 amino acids. Trimming removed 2 bases from V and 8 bases from J, with 8 bases in between. DNA of the CDR3: TGTGCCAGCAGCTTAAATGGAGCTACGCAGTATTTT. It codes for CASSLNGATQYF. Variable domain in full (rest from reference TRBV7-6 and TRBJ2-3): GAGVSQSPRYKVTKRGQDVALRCDPISGHVSLYWYRQALGQGPEFLTYFNYEAQQDKSGLPNDRFSAERPEGSISTLTIQRTEQRDSAMYRCASSLNGATQYFGPGTRLTVL.

This clonotype showed up just a few times. V gene TRBV12-3 or TRBV12-4 combines with J gene TRBJ2-7; 7 bases match TRBD2. This CDR3 is built from 14 residues. V trimming: 5 bases; J trimming: 6 bases; junction bases outside the gene matches: 10. The CDR3 region has the DNA TGTGCCAGCAGTGAAACCCGTCCGGGGGGCGAGCAGTACTTC. Amino acids: CASSETRPGGEQYF.

This clonotype was seen a handful of times. The chain joins TRBV7-2 to TRBJ2-1, with 10 bases that match TRBD2. The CDR3 consists of 16 residues. Per germline, CDR1 SGHTA and CDR2 FQGNSA. J lost 8 bases, V lost 3 bases, and 10 bases had no gene match. The CDR3 DNA is TGTGCCAGCAGCTTCGTCGGGACTAGCGAAGTCGATGAGCAGTTCTTC. It translates to CASSFVGTSEVDEQFF. Full variable domain (remainder filled in from reference TRBV7-2 and TRBJ2-1): GAGVSQSPSNKVTEKGKDVELRCDPISGHTALYWYRQSLGQGLEFLIYFQGNSAPDKSGLPSDRFSAERTGGSVSTLTIQRTQQEDSAVYLCASSFVGTSEVDEQFFGPGTRLTVL.

As regards this clonotype: Compared with germline, one end of the junction differs, possibly owing to a read error. This chain connects TRBV11-2 to TRBJ2-5, with D tentatively TRBD2 (6 bases). Germline assignment: CDR1 SGHAT and CDR2 FQNNGV. CDR3 length equals 16 residues. CDR3 sequence reads: CASSPNRGVSRETPYF. The CDR3, as DNA: TGTGCCAGCAGCCCCAACCGCGGGGTTAGTCGAGAGACCCCGTACTTC.

This chain connects TRBV2 to TRBJ2-1; D unresolved. Germline assignment: CDR1 SNHLY and CDR2 FYNNEI. There are 11 residues in the CDR3. Trimming removed 5 bases from V and 10 bases from J, with 9 bases in between. The CDR3 nucleotides read TGTGCCAGCAGTCAATCACCAGAGCAGTTCTTC. Its protein is CASSQSPEQFF.

The chain is built from TRBV7-2 and TRBJ1-2; unclear D gene. The length of the CDR3 is 17 residues. CDR1 and CDR2 (germline): SGHTA, FQGNSA. Trimming removed 1 base from V and 2 bases from J, with 17 bases in between. The CDR3 reads CASSLDSWGELNYGYTF. CDR3 in DNA: TGTGCCAGCAGCTTAGATTCTTGGGGAGAACTAAACTATGGCTACACCTTC.

This chain joins TRBV14 and TRBJ2-7; D call uncertain. Deletions cut 3 bases from V and 5 bases from J, with 11 bases between. Germline V gives CDR1 SGHDN, CDR2 FVKESK. This CDR3 spans 13 amino acids. This chain's CDR3 is CASSQIARNEQYF. The CDR3 DNA sequence: TGTGCCAGCAGCCAGATCGCACGGAACGAGCAGTACTTC.